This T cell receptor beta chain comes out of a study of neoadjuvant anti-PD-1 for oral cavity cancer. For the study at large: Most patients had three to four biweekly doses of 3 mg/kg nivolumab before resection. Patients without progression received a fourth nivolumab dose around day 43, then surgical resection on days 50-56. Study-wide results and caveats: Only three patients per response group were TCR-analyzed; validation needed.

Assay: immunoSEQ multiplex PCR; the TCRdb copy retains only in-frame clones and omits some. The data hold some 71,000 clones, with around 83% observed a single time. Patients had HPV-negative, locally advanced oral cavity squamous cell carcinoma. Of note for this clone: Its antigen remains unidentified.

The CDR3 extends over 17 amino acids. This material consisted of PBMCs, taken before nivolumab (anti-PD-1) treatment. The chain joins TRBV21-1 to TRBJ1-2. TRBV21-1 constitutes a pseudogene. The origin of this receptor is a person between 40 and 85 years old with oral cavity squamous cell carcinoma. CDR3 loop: CASSSSGGGLANYGYTF. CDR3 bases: TGTGCCAGCAGCTCGTCTGGAGGGGGTTTGGCTAACTATGGCTACACCTTC.